The present T cell receptor beta chain was sequenced within a study of T cell clonotyping in hematopoietic cell transplantation. Only in-frame clones appear in the TCRdb table, and some are missing; sequencing was by immunoSEQ multiplex PCR. The sample lists 40,000 to 45,000 clones, 90% to 95% seen once, with roughly 0.85% in the top ten. CDR1 SNHLY and CDR2 FYNNEI come from the germline V gene. V gave up 7 bases and J gave up 7 bases, with 13 bases separating them. The CDR3 runs to 13 residues. Study-wide points: Recipient TCR diversity dropped after transplant; expanded clonotypes rose from day 30 to 180. Cells were unsorted, so CD4 and CD8 contributions were not separated.

Notes on this clone: Its antigen is not known. Distinct nucleotide sequences in the sample also encode this CDR3.

The chain uses TRBV2 and TRBJ1-4; tentatively, D is TRBD1 (5 bases). Sequencing used peripheral blood mononuclear cells. This TCR was sampled from a woman in her 50s in good health. Some clones in this sample may be carry-over from other donors' samples. The CDR3 protein is CASILGTFEKLFF. In DNA, the CDR3 is TGTGCCAGCATTCTGGGGACTTTTGAAAAACTGTTTTTT.